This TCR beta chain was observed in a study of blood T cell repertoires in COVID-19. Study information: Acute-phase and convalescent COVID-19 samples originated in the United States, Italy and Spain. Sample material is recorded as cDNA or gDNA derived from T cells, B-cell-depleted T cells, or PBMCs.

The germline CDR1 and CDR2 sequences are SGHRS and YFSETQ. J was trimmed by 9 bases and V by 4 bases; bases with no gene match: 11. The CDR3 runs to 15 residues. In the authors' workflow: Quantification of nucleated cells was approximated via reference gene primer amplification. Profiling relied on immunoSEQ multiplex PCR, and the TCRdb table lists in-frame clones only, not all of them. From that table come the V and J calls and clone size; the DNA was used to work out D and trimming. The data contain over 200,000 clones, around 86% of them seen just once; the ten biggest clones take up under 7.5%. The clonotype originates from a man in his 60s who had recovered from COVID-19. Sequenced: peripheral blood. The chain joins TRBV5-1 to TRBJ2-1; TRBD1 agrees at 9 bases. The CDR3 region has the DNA TGCGCCAGCAGCCCCTGGGGGACAGGGCGGCTTGAGCAGTTCTTC. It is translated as CASSPWGTGRLEQFF.